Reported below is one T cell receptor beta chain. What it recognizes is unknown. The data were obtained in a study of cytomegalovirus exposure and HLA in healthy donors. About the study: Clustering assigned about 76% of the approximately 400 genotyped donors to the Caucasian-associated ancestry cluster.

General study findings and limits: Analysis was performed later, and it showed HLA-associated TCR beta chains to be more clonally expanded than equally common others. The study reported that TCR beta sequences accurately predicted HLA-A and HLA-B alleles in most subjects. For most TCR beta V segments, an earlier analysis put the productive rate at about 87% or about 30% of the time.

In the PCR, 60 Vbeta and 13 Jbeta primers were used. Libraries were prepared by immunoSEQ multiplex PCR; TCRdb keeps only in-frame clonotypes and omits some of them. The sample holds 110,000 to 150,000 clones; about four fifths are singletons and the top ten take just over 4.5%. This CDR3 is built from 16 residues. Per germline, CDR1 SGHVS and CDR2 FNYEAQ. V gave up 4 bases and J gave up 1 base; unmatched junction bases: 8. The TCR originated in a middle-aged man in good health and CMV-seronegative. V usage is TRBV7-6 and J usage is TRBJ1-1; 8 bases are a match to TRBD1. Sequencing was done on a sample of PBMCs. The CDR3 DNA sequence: TGTGCCAGCAGCTCAGGGGGCGGGTCGGGGAACACTGAAGCTTTCTTT. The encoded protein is CASSSGGGSGNTEAFF.